These 6 T cell receptor beta chains originate from one sample sequenced in a study of blood T cells in healthy people across ages. A J-beta primer mix and a sample-barcoded 5' primer were used in a second PCR of roughly 7 to 12 cycles. TCRdb ran MiXCR on the 5' RACE reads and lists one entry per CDR3 protein. The sample records 800,000 or so distinct CDR3 sequences, about 62% being singletons. Sequencing was carried out using blood. The source of these receptors is a young man in good health.

The chain joins TRBV7-2 to TRBJ1-5; 8 nucleotides agree with TRBD1. Germline V gene data show CDR1 as SGHTA and CDR2 as FQGNSA. V shed 1 base and J 6 bases; nucleotides not matched to a gene: 11. The CDR3 runs to 17 residues. This CDR3 reads CASSLGGTGGVRQPQHF. CDR3 DNA sequence: TGTGCCAGCAGCTTAGGCGGAACAGGGGGGGTACGTCAGCCCCAGCATTTT.

This clonotype was seen at least ten times. This chain joins TRBV7-2 and TRBJ2-5; D possibly matches TRBD1 or TRBD2 (6 bases each). The length of the CDR3 is 13 residues. V shed 3 bases and J shed 5 bases, with 10 bases lying between them. CDR1 is SGHTA and CDR2 is FQGNSA in the germline V gene. The CDR3 DNA follows: TGTGCCAGCAGCTTTGGGGGGCGGGAGACCCAGTACTTC. Protein sequence: CASSFGGRETQYF.

The chain couples TRBV5-6 to TRBJ1-2; weak D call: TRBD1 (6 bases). The CDR3 is 13 amino acids. Germline V gene data show CDR1 as SGHDT and CDR2 as YYEEEE. V dropped 0 bases and J dropped 6 bases, with 9 bases sitting between them. This CDR3 reads CASSLEGVDGYTF. In DNA form, the CDR3 reads TGTGCCAGCAGCTTGGAGGGGGTCGATGGCTACACCTTC.

Note on this clonotype: The junction does not match germline at one end; this may be a read error. V is TRBV27 and J is TRBJ2-3; TRBD2 agrees at 13 bases. This CDR3 is built from 19 residues. Germline V lookup: CDR1 MNHEY, CDR2 SMNVEV (reference sequence). CDR3 bases: TGTGCCAGCAGTTTATCTTCGGGGACTAGCGGGGCTAGCACCGATACGCAGTATTTT. Amino acids: CASSLSSGTSGASTDTQYF.

This clonotype appeared a few times. The rearrangement joins TRBV20-1 to TRBJ2-7; 8 nucleotides agree with TRBD1. The length of the CDR3 is 14 residues. Germline assignment: CDR1 DFQATT and CDR2 SNEGSKA (reference sequence). J gave up 3 bases and V 4 bases, and 8 bases lay outside the gene matches. CDR3 DNA: TGCAGTGCTACATCGGACAGGGCGTTCTACGAGCAGTACTTC. Translated, it gives CSATSDRAFYEQYF.

V usage is TRBV29-1 and J usage is TRBJ2-7; possibly TRBD1 or TRBD2 for D (5 bases each). CDR3 length equals 13 residues. Germline CDR1 reads SQVTM; CDR2 reads ANQGSEA. V was pared by 7 bases and J by 0 bases, with 13 bases between. For the CDR3, the DNA is TGCAGCGCCCGGGGCGGTATCTCCTACGAGCAGTACTTC. It translates to CSARGGISYEQYF.